Below are 9 T cell receptor beta chains sequenced from a single sample in a study of T cell clonality in common variable immunodeficiency. The table came from immunoSEQ multiplex PCR; TCRdb's copy has only in-frame clones and leaves some out. The table lists tens of thousands of clones, with no singletons. Specimen: peripheral blood mononuclear cells. The receptors originated from a person between 18 and 70 years old in good health.

This clone was counted between two and nine times. Possible read error: a much larger clone is one base away. The CDR3 end lies 3 residues beyond the end of the read and is filled in from the germline J gene. The chain combines TRBV2 with TRBJ1-2, with TRBD1 as a possible D gene (5 bases). The germline V gene has CDR1 SNHLY and CDR2 FYNNEI. The CDR3 loop spans 13 amino acids. The covered CDR3 bases are TGTGCCAGCAAGACCAGGGAAAACTATGCC. Its protein product is CASKTRENYA. The full CDR3 protein is CASKTRENYAYTF. The variable domain in full, completed from reference TRBV2 and TRBJ1-2, reads EPEVTQTPSHQVTQMGQEVILRCVPISNHLYFYWYRQILGQKVEFLVSFYNNEISEKSEIFDDQFSVERPDGSNFTLKIRSTKLEDSAMYFCASKTRENYAYTFGSGTRLTVV.

This clone turned up a few times. The read terminates 3 residues before the CDR3 end, so the remaining end is supplied by the germline J gene. The chain recombines TRBV5-4 with TRBJ2-7; 8 nucleotides align to TRBD2. V shed 3 bases and J 4 bases; nucleotides not matched to a gene: 6. The length of the CDR3 is 14 residues. From germline, CDR1 is SGHNT and CDR2 YYREEE (reference sequence). CDR3 in amino acids: CASSYSGAGYEQYF. The CDR3 DNA, read in part, is TGTGCCAGCAGCTATAGCGGGGCGGGTTACGAG.

This clone was seen many times. The read ends 3 residues early relative to the CDR3; the germline J gene fills the gap. V usage is TRBV11-2 and J usage is TRBJ2-7; no firm D call. Per germline, CDR1 SGHAT and CDR2 FQNNGV. The CDR3 is made up of 15 amino acids. V lost 2 bases and J 6 bases, leaving 17 bases between the germline ends. CDR3: CASSLSSSWLREQYF. CDR3 DNA (partial): TGTGCCAGCAGCTTATCGTCTAGTTGGTTACGCGAG.

About this clone itself: The missing CDR3 end, 3 residues past where the read stops, is filled in from the germline J gene. The same CDR3 arises from other DNA sequences in this sample as well. The chain is built from TRBV5-1 and TRBJ2-3, with 8 bases fitting TRBD1. V shed 3 bases and J 1 base; nucleotides not matched to a gene: 7. The CDR3 loop spans 16 amino acids. Germline V gene data show CDR1 as SGHRS and CDR2 as YFSETQ. The sequenced part of the CDR3 DNA is TGCGCCAGCAGCTCAGAACAGGGGGGCGGCACAGATACG. This gives the protein CASSSEQGGGTDT. The full CDR3 reads CASSSEQGGGTDTQYF. The whole variable domain, filled in from reference TRBV5-1 and TRBJ2-3, reads KAGVTQTPRYLIKTRGQQVTLSCSPISGHRSVSWYQQTPGQGLQFLFEYFSETQRNKGNFPGRFSGRQFSNSRSEMNVSTLELGDSALYLCASSSEQGGGTDTQYFGPGTRLTVL.

Turning to this clone: The CDR3 extends 3 residues past the end of the read, so its final part is completed from the germline J gene. The rearrangement joins TRBV2 to TRBJ2-7, with TRBD1 matching over 10 bases. This CDR3 has 14 amino acids. The V segment lost 6 bases and the J segment 3 bases; nucleotides outside the gene matches: 5. Germline CDR1 reads SNHLY; CDR2 reads FYNNEI. CDR3 protein: CASSPGTGDYEQYF. The covered CDR3 bases are TGTGCCAGCAGCCCCGGGACAGGGGACTACGAG.

This clone was detected ten times or more. Read sequence stops 3 residues before the CDR3 end, and the germline J gene provides the missing end. The rearrangement links TRBV19 to TRBJ1-2; 9 bases match TRBD1. V lost 3 bases to trimming and J lost 5 bases; unmatched junction nucleotides: 4. This CDR3 spans 14 amino acids. Germline values: CDR1 LNHDA, CDR2 SQIVND (reference sequence). Incomplete CDR3 DNA: TGTGCCAGTAGTATGAGGGACAGGGATTATGGC. Its protein is CASSMRDRDYG. The CDR3 in full is CASSMRDRDYGYTF.

This clone was observed many times. The read ends 3 residues shy of where the CDR3 ends; the end is completed using the germline J gene. This chain connects TRBV30 to TRBJ2-5; TRBD1 aligns across 7 bases. The V segment lost 3 bases and the J segment 3 bases; nucleotides outside the gene matches: 10. Germline-derived CDR1 and CDR2 are GTSNPN and SVGIG (reference sequence). CDR3 length equals 15 residues. This CDR3 is CAWRTLPGTEETQYF. The CDR3 DNA, read in part, is TGTGCCTGGAGAACACTTCCCGGGACAGAAGAGACC.

Many counts were recorded for this clone. The read gets to within 3 residues of the CDR3 end, and the germline J gene fills in the rest. The chain links TRBV6-2 or TRBV6-3 to TRBJ2-7; 7 bases line up with TRBD1. The germline CDR1 and CDR2 sequences are MNHEY and SVGEGT. The CDR3 spans 14 residues. J gave up 4 bases and V 8 bases, and 11 bases lay outside the gene matches. The sequenced CDR3 bases are TGTGCCAGCTCCCGAGAGGGGGCTACTTACGAG. Residues: CASSREGATYE. The entire CDR3 protein is CASSREGATYEQYF.

This clone was observed many times. The read ends 3 residues before the CDR3 terminus; that terminus is restored from the germline J gene. The rearrangement joins TRBV11-2 to TRBJ1-2; D might be TRBD1 (6 bases). The CDR3 loop spans 14 amino acids. Between the trimmed V and J ends, which lost 1 base and 2 bases, there was a span of 8 bases. Germline V gene lookup returns CDR1 SGHAT and CDR2 FQNNGV. The covered CDR3 bases are TGTGCCAGCAGCTTAGCTAGGGGGAACTATGGC. This codes for CASSLARGNYG. The complete CDR3 protein is CASSLARGNYGYTF.